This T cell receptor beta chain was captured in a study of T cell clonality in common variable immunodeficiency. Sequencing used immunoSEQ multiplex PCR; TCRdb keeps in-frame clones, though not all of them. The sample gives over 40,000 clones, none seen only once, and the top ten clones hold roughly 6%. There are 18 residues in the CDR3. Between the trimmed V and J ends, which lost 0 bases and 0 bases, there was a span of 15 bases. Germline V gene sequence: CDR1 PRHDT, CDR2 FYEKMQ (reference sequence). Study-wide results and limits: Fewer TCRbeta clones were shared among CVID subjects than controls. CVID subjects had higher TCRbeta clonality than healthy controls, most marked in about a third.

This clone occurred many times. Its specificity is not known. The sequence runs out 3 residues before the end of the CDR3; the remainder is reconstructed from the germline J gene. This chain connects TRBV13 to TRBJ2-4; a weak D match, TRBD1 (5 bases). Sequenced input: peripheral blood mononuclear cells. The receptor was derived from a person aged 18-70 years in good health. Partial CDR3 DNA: TGTGCCAGCAGCTTAGGACAGGCCCCATCAGTAGCCAAAAACATT. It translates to CASSLGQAPSVAKNI. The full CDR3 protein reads CASSLGQAPSVAKNIQYF.